A selection of T cell receptor beta chains follows, all from one sample in a study of esophageal squamous cell carcinoma under preoperative chemotherapy. Via MiXCR, TCRdb re-called the PCR reads, giving one row per CDR3 protein. Of tens of thousands of distinct CDR3 sequences in the sample, about half were seen once. The specimen was taken from a patient given preoperative chemotherapy. Receptor source: a human donor with esophageal squamous cell carcinoma. The donor label of this sample is uncertain. Each CDR3 is given with its conserved first and last residue. A D gene is named only where the DNA matches it firmly. Some rows have no size entry. The others give once, few or many, or a class for an expanded clone.

>13|TRBV11-3|TRBJ2-5|NA|few
TGTGCCAGCAGCCCCGCCACTCAGGGGACCCAGTACTTC
CASSPATQGTQYF
>12|TRBV6-1|TRBJ2-5|NA|few
TGTGCCAGCAGTAGCAATCAAGAGACCCAGTACTTC
CASSSNQETQYF
>14|TRBV18|TRBJ2-7|NA|NA
TGTGCCAGCTCACCAGTCAGGGACTCCTACGAGCAGTACTTC
CASSPVRDSYEQYF
>16|TRBV7-8|TRBJ2-5|TRBD2|NA
TGTGCCAGCGGGGACCTAGCGGGCCGGGACCGAGATACGCAGTACTTC
CASGDLAGRDRDTQYF
>12|TRBV6-2/TRBV6-3|TRBJ1-5|NA|NA
TGTGCCAGCGGGAATGGCAATCAGCCCCAGCATTTT
CASGNGNQPQHF
>14|TRBV10-3|TRBJ2-3|TRBD2|many
TGTGCCACCACGAGCGGGGTTGGCACAGATACGCAGTATTTT
CATTSGVGTDTQYF
>16|TRBV11-3|TRBJ2-1|TRBD1|few
TGTGCCAGCAGCCCTTACGGACAGGGCTCCTACAATGAGCAGTTCTTC
CASSPYGQGSYNEQFF
>15|TRBV6-1|TRBJ2-7|NA|NA
TGTGCCAGCAGTGCGGGCCCGGGAAGGTCCTACGAGCAGTACTTC
CASSAGPGRSYEQYF
>16|TRBV7-8|TRBJ2-3|NA|once
TGTGCCAGCAGGGGCCTCCAGGCTGTGAGCACAGATACGCAGTATTTT
CASRGLQAVSTDTQYF
>11|TRBV10-3|TRBJ2-1|NA|NA
TGTGCCTCTGCCCAGCAAGAGACCCAGTTCTTC
CASAQQETQFF
>14|TRBV12-3/TRBV12-4|TRBJ2-5|NA|many
TGTGCCAGCAGCCTTGGACGGAACCAAGAGACCCAGTACTTC
CASSLGRNQETQYF
>18|TRBV7-6|TRBJ2-2|TRBD2|NA
TGTGCCAGCAGCTTAGTTATTAGCGGGGGGGTGAACACAGATACGCTGTATTTT
CASSLVISGGVNTDTLYF
>16|TRBV7-9|TRBJ2-5|TRBD2|NA
TGTGCCAGCAGCCCCAGTAGCGGGGGCTCCTACAATGAGCAGTACTTC
CASSPSSGGSYNEQYF
>14|TRBV6-4|TRBJ2-5|NA|NA
TGTGCGGGCAGCGAGGGCCGGGACCAGGAGACCCAGTACTTC
CAGSEGRDQETQYF
>15|TRBV27|TRBJ2-7|NA|NA
TGTGCCAGCAGTTTATCTAGCGGCTATTTATACGAGCAGTACTTC
CASSLSSGYLYEQYF
>16|TRBV7-8|TRBJ2-3|TRBD2|medium-sized
TGTGCCAGCAGCTTAAATACGGGGGGGAAGGTGGATACGCAGTATTTT
CASSLNTGGKVDTQYF
>14|TRBV7-2|TRBJ2-5|NA|NA
TGTGCCAGCAGCTTAGTGGGTGTAGGGGAGACCCAGTACTTC
CASSLVGVGETQYF
>15|TRBV5-4|TRBJ2-1|NA|NA
TGTGCCAGCAGCTTGGATCCCGGGAGTTACAATGAGCAGTTCTTC
CASSLDPGSYNEQFF
>13|TRBV20-1|TRBJ2-5|NA|NA
TGCAGTGCTAGTGGAGGGGCCAGGGAGACCCAGTACTTC
CSASGGARETQYF
>15|TRBV7-2|TRBJ1-4|TRBD1|NA
TGTGCCAGCAGCTTAGCGGGACAGGCTAATGAAAAACTGTTTTTT
CASSLAGQANEKLFF
>16|TRBV12-3/TRBV12-4|TRBJ2-4|NA|NA
TGTGCCAGCCGTGCTACGGGCGGGTGGGCCAAAGACACGCAGTACTTT
CASRATGGWAKDTQYF
>14|TRBV7-6|TRBJ2-3|NA|NA
TGTGCCAGCAGGCCGGTCCCTGGTGCAGATACGCAGTATTTT
CASRPVPGADTQYF
>14|TRBV11-3|TRBJ2-2|NA|NA
TGTGCCAGCAGCTCGCGGGTTAAGACCGATGAGCTGTATTTT
CASSSRVKTDELYF
>16|TRBV7-8|TRBJ1-6|NA|medium-sized
TGTGCCAGCAGCTTAGTTGCGGGAGGTGTAGATTCACCCCTCCACTTT
CASSLVAGGVDSPLHF